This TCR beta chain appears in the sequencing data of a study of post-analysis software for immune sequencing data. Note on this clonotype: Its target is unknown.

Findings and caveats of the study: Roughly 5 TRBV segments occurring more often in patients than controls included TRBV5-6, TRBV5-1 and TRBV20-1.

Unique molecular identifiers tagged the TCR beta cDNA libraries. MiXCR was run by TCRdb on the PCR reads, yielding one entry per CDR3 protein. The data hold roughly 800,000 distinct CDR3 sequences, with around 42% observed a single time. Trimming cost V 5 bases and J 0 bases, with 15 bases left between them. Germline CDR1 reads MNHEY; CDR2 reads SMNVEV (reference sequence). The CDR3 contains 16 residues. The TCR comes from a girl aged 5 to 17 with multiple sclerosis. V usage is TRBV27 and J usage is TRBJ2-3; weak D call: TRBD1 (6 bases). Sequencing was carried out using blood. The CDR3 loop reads CASSLGQLTSTDTQYF. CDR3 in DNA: TGTGCCAGCAGTCTAGGACAGCTGACTAGCACAGATACGCAGTATTTT.